The rows below give T cell receptor beta chains drawn from one sample of a study of blood T cells in healthy people across ages. Each CDR3 protein is one row after TCRdb ran MiXCR on the 5' RACE reads. Here the sample spans approximately 1.5 million distinct CDR3 sequences, 42% being singletons. The sequenced material came from blood. All receptors derive from a woman under 30 in good health. Both conserved end residues are part of each CDR3. Fields, in order: J gene, clone size, V gene, D gene, CDR3 DNA, CDR3 protein. D genes are given only for firm matches. The size field is filled for only some rows; it gives once, few, many or a size class.

TRBJ1-2 | once | TRBV27 | - | TGTGCCAGCAGACGCGGGGGCCGAACTAACTATGGCTACACCTTC | CASRRGGRTNYGYTF
TRBJ1-6 | - | TRBV4-1 | - | TGCGCCAGCAGCCAAGTAGCGCAGAGAGATTCACCCCTCCACTTT | CASSQVAQRDSPLHF
TRBJ1-2 | - | TRBV6-5 | - | TGTGCCAGCAGTATACGGGGTTCCTATGGCTACACCTTC | CASSIRGSYGYTF
TRBJ2-1 | few | TRBV4-2 | TRBD1 | TGTGCCAGCAGCCACGGCTTCACAGGGGAGTCTAACAATGAGCAGTTCTTC | CASSHGFTGESNNEQFF
TRBJ1-1 | few | TRBV12-3/TRBV12-4 | - | TGTGCCAGCAGTTCCCGGAGTGGAGGGGATGAAGCTTTCTTT | CASSSRSGGDEAFF
TRBJ2-1 | - | TRBV20-1 | - | TGCAGTGCTAGAGACTTCATCTTGCGGTCCTACAATGAGCAGTTCTTC | CSARDFILRSYNEQFF
TRBJ2-7 | many | TRBV7-9 | - | TGTGCCAGCAGCTTATCAGGGGTGAACTACGAGCAGTACTTC | CASSLSGVNYEQYF
TRBJ1-2 | - | TRBV7-2 | - | TGTGCCAGCAGTCCCCCCCCAAGGGCAAGCGGCTACACCTTC | CASSPPPRASGYTF
TRBJ2-1 | many | TRBV20-1 | - | TGCAGTGCTAGAGTGGGAGATTCATACAATGAGCAGTTCTTC | CSARVGDSYNEQFF
TRBJ1-1 | - | TRBV4-1 | TRBD1 | TGCGCCAGCAGCCAAGTGGGACAGGGGGACACTGAAGCTTTCTTT | CASSQVGQGDTEAFF
TRBJ2-7 | - | TRBV12-3/TRBV12-4 | - | TGTGCCAGCCTGGGGGCGATTTACAATGAGCAGTACTTC | CASLGAIYNEQYF
TRBJ2-1 | - | TRBV2 | - | TGTGCCAGCAGTCCCGACCTCTACGGGACACATAACAATGAGCAGTTCTTC | CASSPDLYGTHNNEQFF
TRBJ1-1 | once | TRBV5-1 | - | TGCGCCAGCAGCTTGAGGACAAACGTGAACACTGAAGCTTTCTTT | CASSLRTNVNTEAFF
TRBJ1-4 | few | TRBV7-2 | - | TGTGCCAGCAGCAACAGATTCGGTGAAAAACTGTTTTTT | CASSNRFGEKLFF
TRBJ2-5 | - | TRBV20-1 | - | TGCAGTGCTAGAGAGCAGAGACAGACCCAGTACTTC | CSAREQRQTQYF
TRBJ2-1 | - | TRBV5-5 | TRBD2 | TGTGCCAGCAGCCGTAGCGGGGCCAACTCCTACAATGAGCAGTTCTTC | CASSRSGANSYNEQFF
TRBJ2-1 | - | TRBV7-3 | TRBD2 | TGTGCCAGCAGCCGAGGACTAGCCTACAATGAGCAGTTCTTC | CASSRGLAYNEQFF
TRBJ2-1 | - | TRBV3-1 | - | TGTGCCAGCAGCCAACCCGCGGGGATTCCCTACAATGAGCAGTTCTTC | CASSQPAGIPYNEQFF
TRBJ2-3 | - | TRBV6-4 | - | TGTGCCAGCAGTCGCGATGCGCACGAGGCGCAGTATTTT | CASSRDAHEAQYF
TRBJ2-1 | few | TRBV10-3 | TRBD2 | TGTGCCATCAGTGAGTCGGATAGCGGGAGTCGGAGTGAGCAGTTCTTC | CAISESDSGSRSEQFF
TRBJ1-2 | - | TRBV6-5 | TRBD1 | TGTGCCAGCAGTTACTCTAGGACAGGGTACGACTACACCTTC | CASSYSRTGYDYTF
TRBJ1-2 | - | TRBV28 | TRBD1 | TGTGCCAGCAGCAAAATTAGACAGGGGAGCGGCTATGGCTACACCTTC | CASSKIRQGSGYGYTF
TRBJ1-2 | - | TRBV4-3 | - | TGCGCCAGCAGCCAAGAAGGGGCAGGGGCCTACTATGGCTACACCTTC | CASSQEGAGAYYGYTF
TRBJ2-5 | few | TRBV9 | TRBD2 | TGTGCCAGCAGCGTAGCAGCGGGGTACCAAGAGACCCAGTACTTC | CASSVAAGYQETQYF
TRBJ2-1 | once | TRBV27 | - | TGTGCCAGCAGTTTTAAGGCTGGTCTTCTAATAAGCAATGGGCAGTTCTTC | CASSFKAGLLISNGQFF
TRBJ2-6 | - | TRBV15 | TRBD2 | TGTGCCACCAGCGGGGGGGACTCTGGGGCCAACGTCCTGACTTTC | CATSGGDSGANVLTF
TRBJ1-5 | - | TRBV10-3 | - | TGTGCCATCTCGGCACAACTTACCCGCAATCAGCCCCAGCATTTT | CAISAQLTRNQPQHF